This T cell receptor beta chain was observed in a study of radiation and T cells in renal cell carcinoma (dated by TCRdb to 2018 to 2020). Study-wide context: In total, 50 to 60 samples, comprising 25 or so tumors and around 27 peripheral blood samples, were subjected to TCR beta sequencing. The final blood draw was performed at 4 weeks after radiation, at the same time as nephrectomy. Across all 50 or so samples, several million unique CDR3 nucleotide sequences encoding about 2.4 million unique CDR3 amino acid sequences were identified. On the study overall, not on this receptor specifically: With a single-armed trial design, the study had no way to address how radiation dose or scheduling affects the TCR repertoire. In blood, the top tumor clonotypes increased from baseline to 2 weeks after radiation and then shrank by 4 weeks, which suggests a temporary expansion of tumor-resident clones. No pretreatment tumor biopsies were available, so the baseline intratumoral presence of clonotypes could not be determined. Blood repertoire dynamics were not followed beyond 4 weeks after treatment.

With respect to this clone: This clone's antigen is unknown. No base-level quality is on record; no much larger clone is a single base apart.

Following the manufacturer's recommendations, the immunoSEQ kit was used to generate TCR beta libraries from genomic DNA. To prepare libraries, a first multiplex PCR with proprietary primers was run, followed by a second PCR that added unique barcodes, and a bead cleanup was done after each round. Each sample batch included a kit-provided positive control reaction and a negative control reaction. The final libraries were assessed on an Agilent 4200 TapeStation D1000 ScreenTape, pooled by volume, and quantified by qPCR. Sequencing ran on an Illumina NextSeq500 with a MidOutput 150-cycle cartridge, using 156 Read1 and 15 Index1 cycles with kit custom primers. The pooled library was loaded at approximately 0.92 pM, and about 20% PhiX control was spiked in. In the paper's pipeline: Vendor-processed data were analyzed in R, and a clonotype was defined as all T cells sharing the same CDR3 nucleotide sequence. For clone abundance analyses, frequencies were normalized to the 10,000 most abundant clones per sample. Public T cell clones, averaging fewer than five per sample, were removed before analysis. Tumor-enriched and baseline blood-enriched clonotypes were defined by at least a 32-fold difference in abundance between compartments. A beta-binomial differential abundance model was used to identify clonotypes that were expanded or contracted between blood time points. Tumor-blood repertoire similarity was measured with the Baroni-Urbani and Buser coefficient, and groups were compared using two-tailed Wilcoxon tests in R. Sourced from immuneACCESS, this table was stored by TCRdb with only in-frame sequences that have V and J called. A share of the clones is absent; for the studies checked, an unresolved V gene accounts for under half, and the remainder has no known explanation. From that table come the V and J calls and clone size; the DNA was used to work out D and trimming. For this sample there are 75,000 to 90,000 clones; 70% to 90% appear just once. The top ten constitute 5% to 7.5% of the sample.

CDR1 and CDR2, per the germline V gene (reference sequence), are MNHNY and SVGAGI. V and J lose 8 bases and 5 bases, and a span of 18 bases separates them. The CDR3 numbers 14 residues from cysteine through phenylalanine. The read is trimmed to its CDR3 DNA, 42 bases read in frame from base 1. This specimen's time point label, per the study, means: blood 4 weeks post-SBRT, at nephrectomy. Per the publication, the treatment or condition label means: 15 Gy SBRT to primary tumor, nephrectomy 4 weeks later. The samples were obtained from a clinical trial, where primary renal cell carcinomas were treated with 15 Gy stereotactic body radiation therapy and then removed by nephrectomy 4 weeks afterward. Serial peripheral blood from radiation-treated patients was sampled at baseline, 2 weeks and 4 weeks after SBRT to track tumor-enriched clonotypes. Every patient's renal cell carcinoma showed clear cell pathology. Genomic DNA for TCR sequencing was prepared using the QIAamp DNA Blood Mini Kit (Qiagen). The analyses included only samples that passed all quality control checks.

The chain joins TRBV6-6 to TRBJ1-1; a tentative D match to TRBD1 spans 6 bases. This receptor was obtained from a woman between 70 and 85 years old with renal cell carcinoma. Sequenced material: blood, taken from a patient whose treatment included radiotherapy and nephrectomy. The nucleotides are TGTGCCAGCGCTGCCGGACAGTCCCTAACTGAAGCTTTCTTT. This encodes CASAAGQSLTEAFF.